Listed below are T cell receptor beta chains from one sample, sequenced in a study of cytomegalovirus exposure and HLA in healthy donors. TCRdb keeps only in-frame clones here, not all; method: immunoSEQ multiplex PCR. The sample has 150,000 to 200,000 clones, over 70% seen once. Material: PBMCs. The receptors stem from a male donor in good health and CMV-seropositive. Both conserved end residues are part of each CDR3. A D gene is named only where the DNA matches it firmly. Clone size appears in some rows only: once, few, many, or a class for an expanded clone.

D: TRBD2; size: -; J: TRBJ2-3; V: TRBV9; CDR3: CASSVSGGGTDTQYF; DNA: TGTGCCAGCAGCGTTAGCGGGGGTGGTACAGATACGCAGTATTTT
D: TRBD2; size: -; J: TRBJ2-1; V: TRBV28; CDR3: CASSRPSGGANEQFF; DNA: TGTGCCAGCAGCCGACCTAGCGGGGGGGCCAATGAGCAGTTCTTC
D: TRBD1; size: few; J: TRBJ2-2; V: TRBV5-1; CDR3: CASSVYRGYTNTGELFF; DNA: TGCGCCAGCAGTGTGTACAGGGGTTATACGAACACCGGGGAGCTGTTTTTT
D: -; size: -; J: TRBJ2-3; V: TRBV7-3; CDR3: CASSLKGGATSTDTQYF; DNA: TGTGCCAGCAGCTTAAAAGGGGGAGCGACTAGCACAGATACGCAGTATTTT
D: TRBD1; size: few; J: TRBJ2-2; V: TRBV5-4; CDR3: CASSFRQGAPGELFF; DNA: TGTGCCAGCAGCTTTCGACAGGGGGCGCCCGGGGAGCTGTTTTTT
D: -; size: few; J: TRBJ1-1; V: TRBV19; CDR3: CASSILSGTEAFF; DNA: TGTGCCAGTAGTATATTGTCCGGCACTGAAGCTTTCTTT
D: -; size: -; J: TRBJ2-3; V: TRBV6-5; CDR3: CASNGPTDTQYF; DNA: TGTGCCAGCAATGGGCCGACAGATACGCAGTATTTT
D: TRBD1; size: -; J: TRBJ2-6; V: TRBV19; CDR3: CASGTGGGPPSGANVLTF; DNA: TGTGCCAGCGGGACAGGGGGCGGGCCCCCCTCTGGGGCCAACGTCCTGACTTTC
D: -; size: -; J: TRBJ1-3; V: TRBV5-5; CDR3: CASSSQATVGNTIYF; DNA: TGTGCCAGCAGCTCCCAAGCGACAGTGGGAAACACCATATATTTT
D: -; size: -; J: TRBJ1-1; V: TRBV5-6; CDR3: CASSFGTSEGYTEAFF; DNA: TGTGCCAGCAGCTTTGGCACCTCCGAGGGATACACTGAAGCTTTCTTT
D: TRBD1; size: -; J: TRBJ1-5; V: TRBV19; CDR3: CASKLVHGTVPGQPQHF; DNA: TGTGCCAGTAAACTTGTACACGGGACAGTGCCCGGACAGCCCCAGCATTTT
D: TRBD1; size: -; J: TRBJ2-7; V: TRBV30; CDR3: CAWSDRGEQYF; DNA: TGTGCCTGGAGTGACAGGGGCGAGCAGTACTTC
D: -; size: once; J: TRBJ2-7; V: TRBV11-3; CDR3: CASSLDPSRSYEQYF; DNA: TGTGCCAGCAGCTTAGACCCTAGTCGCTCCTACGAGCAGTACTTC
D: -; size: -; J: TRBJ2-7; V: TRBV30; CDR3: CAWRGAYEQYF; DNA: TGTGCCTGGAGAGGGGCCTACGAGCAGTACTTC
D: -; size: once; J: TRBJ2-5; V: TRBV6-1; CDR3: CASTKERMETQYF; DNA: TGTGCCAGCACGAAAGAGCGGATGGAGACCCAGTACTTC
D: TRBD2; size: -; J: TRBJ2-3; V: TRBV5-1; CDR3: CASSLSLYAGGRTDTQYF; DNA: TGCGCCAGCAGCTTGTCTCTGTACGCGGGGGGCAGAACAGATACGCAGTATTTT
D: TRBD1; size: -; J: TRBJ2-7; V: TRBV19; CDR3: CASSIVTGDSYEQYF; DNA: TGTGCCAGTAGTATAGTGACAGGGGACTCCTACGAGCAGTACTTC
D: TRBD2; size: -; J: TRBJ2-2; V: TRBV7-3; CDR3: CASSLGLAGNTGELFF; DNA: TGTGCCAGCAGCTTGGGGCTAGCGGGTAACACCGGGGAGCTGTTTTTT
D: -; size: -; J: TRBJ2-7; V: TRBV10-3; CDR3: CAISETGFSYEQYF; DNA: TGTGCCATCAGTGAAACGGGATTCTCCTACGAGCAGTACTTC
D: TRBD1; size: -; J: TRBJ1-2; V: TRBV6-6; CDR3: CASRPTGESYGYTF; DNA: TGTGCCAGCAGGCCGACAGGGGAGAGCTATGGCTACACCTTC